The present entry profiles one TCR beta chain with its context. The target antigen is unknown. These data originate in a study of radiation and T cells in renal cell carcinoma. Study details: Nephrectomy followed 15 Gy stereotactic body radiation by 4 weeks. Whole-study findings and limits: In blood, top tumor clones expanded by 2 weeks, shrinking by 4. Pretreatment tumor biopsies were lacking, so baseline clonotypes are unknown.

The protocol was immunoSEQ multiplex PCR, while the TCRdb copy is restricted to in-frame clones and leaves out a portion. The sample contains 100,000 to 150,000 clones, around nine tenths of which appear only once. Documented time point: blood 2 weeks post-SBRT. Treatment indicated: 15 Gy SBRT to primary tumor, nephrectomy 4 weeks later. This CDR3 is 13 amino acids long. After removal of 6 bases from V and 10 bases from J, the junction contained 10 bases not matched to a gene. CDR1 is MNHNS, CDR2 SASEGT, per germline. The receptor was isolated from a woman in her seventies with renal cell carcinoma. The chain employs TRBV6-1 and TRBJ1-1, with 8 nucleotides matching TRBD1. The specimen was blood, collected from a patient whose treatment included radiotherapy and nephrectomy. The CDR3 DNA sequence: TGTGCCAGCAGGGAACATCAGGGGGCGCGAGCTTTCTTT. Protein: CASREHQGARAFF.